Detailed here is one T cell receptor (beta chain). Trimming removed 2 bases at V and 5 bases at J, with 7 bases between. The germline V gene encodes CDR1 SEHNR and CDR2 FQNEAQ (reference sequence). This CDR3 spans 14 amino acids. The sample belongs to a study of blood T cell repertoires in COVID-19. The data were produced by immunoSEQ multiplex PCR, yet TCRdb's version contains in-frame clones alone and is incomplete. The data show 130,000 to 150,000 clones, 84% seen once. The study drew participants aged about 18 to 95 years from 20 to 30 US areas. The sequence derives from a woman in her fifties or sixties who had been exposed to COVID-19. The chain links TRBV7-9 to TRBJ1-6; D not resolved. The sample was PBMCs or T cells enriched from blood (not recorded which). CDR3 sequence (DNA): TGTGCCAGCAGCTTAAGTGCAGATAATTCACCCCTCCACTTT. It translates to CASSLSADNSPLHF.